This paragraph reports one T cell receptor (beta chain). Its antigen is not identified. V lost 7 bases, J lost 2 bases, and 13 bases stayed unmatched. The CDR3 runs to 16 residues. Germline V gives CDR1 SGHTA, CDR2 FQGNSA. The source of the sample is a study of T-cell memory formation after mild COVID-19. Study-level points and caveats: Whether second-wave clones peaking at day 37 were SARS-CoV-2 specific went unconfirmed. Day 15 to 85 contracting clones showed balanced CD4/CD8; day 15 to 37 expanders favored CD4+. Largely, contracting CD4+ clones fell within CM and EM, and contracting CD8+ clones within EMRA. Pre-infection memory showed some responding clones, and this suggested that cross-reactive memory joined.

TCRdb fed the 5' RACE reads into MiXCR, producing one record per CDR3 protein. This sample has under 450,000 distinct CDR3 sequences, with 14% found just once. The genes are TRBV7-2 and TRBJ2-7; TRBD2 aligns across 8 bases. Sample: PBMCs or a T cell subset sorted from them (not recorded which). The source of this sequence is a man aged 18 to 29 who had mild COVID-19 (a few samples of this study predate the infection). Cell type and time point are not known. The CDR3 here is CASTSVGSGVPYEQYF. CDR3 DNA sequence: TGTGCCAGCACCTCCGTTGGTAGCGGGGTCCCCTACGAGCAGTACTTC.